This entry lists 12 T cell receptor beta chains sequenced from one sample in a study of T cell responses to AZD1222 COVID-19 vaccine. Clones were read by immunoSEQ multiplex PCR, and TCRdb kept only the in-frame ones, dropping some. The sample yields over 100,000 clones, 80% to 85% seen once. Sequenced material: peripheral blood, taken on day 0 of AZD1222 vaccination. The receptors originated from an adult in good health.

The V gene is TRBV4-2, the J gene TRBJ1-2, with 8 positions matching TRBD1. Germline CDR1 LGHNA, CDR2 YNFKEQ. CDR3 size: 16 residues. The V gene end was trimmed by 1 base and the J gene end by 8 bases; junction bases not matched to a gene: 12. The CDR3 spells CASSQVVAGQGRGYTF. The CDR3 nucleotides read TGTGCCAGCAGCCAAGTGGTTGCCGGACAGGGTCGCGGCTACACCTTC.

The chain combines TRBV7-3 with TRBJ1-1; D is unresolved. The length of the CDR3 is 13 residues. The V gene lost 4 bases and the J gene lost 3 bases, with 9 bases spanning the gap. The germline gives CDR1 SGHTA, CDR2 FQGTGA. CDR3 DNA: TGTGCCAGCAGCTCAGAACATTACACTGAAGCTTTCTTT. This sequence encodes CASSSEHYTEAFF. Full variable domain (missing parts from reference TRBV7-3 and TRBJ1-1): GAGVSQTPSNKVTEKGKYVELRCDPISGHTALYWYRQSLGQGPEFLIYFQGTGAADDSGLPNDRFFAVRPEGSVSTLKIQRTERGDSAVYLCASSSEHYTEAFFGQGTRLTVV.

The CDR3 DNA reads TGTGCCAGTAGTTGGACAGGGGCTTTGGCGAACTATGGCTACACCTTC. Its translation is CASSWTGALANYGYTF. This chain links TRBV19 with TRBJ1-2; 9 bases align to TRBD1. V gave up 5 bases and J gave up 2 bases; unmatched junction bases: 9. The CDR3 totals 16 residues. CDR1 is LNHDA and CDR2 is SQIVND in the germline V gene (reference sequence).

This chain uses TRBV28 with TRBJ1-2; possibly TRBD1 for D (5 bases). From germline, CDR1 is MDHEN and CDR2 SYDVKM. CDR3 length: 14 amino acids. Trimming cost V 8 bases and J 8 bases, with 21 bases left between them. DNA for the CDR3: TGTGCCAGCCGTAAGACCGGGACCCTTGGGGGCTACACCTTC. Its protein product is CASRKTGTLGGYTF.

This rearrangement joins TRBV3-1 (or the pseudogene TRBV3-2) to TRBJ1-5; D is uncertain. V was pared by 0 bases and J by 7 bases, with 10 bases between. The CDR3 loop spans 14 amino acids. Germline V gives CDR1 LGHDT, CDR2 YNNKEL (reference sequence). The CDR3 DNA follows: TGTGCCAGCAGCCAAGATCTTACGAAGCAGCCCCAGCATTTT. Amino acid sequence: CASSQDLTKQPQHF.

This clone was observed a single time. The rearrangement links TRBV7-9 to TRBJ1-3, with 8 nucleotides matching TRBD1. With V trimmed by 3 bases and J by 1 base, 5 bases remained unmatched. The CDR3 consists of 16 residues. The germline V gene encodes CDR1 SEHNR and CDR2 FQNEAQ (reference sequence). DNA for the CDR3: TGTGCCAGCAGCTTTCCGGACAGGGAGTCTGGAAACACCATATATTTT. Its protein is CASSFPDRESGNTIYF.

J is TRBJ2-2 and V is TRBV7-2; a possible D gene is TRBD1 (5 bases). CDR3 size: 15 residues. From germline, CDR1 is SGHTA and CDR2 FQGNSA. Trimming cost V 5 bases and J 6 bases, with 16 bases left between them. Here the CDR3 reads CASSRNRWSSGELFF. CDR3 in DNA: TGTGCCAGCAGCCGGAACAGGTGGAGCTCCGGGGAGCTGTTTTTT.

This rearrangement joins TRBV19 to TRBJ1-1, with 8 bases lining up with TRBD1. Germline values: CDR1 LNHDA, CDR2 SQIVND (reference sequence). V lost 9 bases and J lost 0; bases outside the gene matches: 6. The CDR3 spans 14 residues. The CDR3 spells CASGKGQVNTEAFF. CDR3 in DNA: TGTGCCAGCGGAAAGGGACAGGTGAACACTGAAGCTTTCTTT. Supplemented by reference TRBV19 and TRBJ1-1, the full variable domain reads DGGITQSPKYLFRKEGQNVTLSCEQNLNHDAMYWYRQDPGQGLRLIYYSQIVNDFQKGDIAEGYSVSREKKESFPLTVTSAQKNPTAFYLCASGKGQVNTEAFFGQGTRLTVV.

The chain employs TRBV29-1 and TRBJ2-7, with 9 bases fitting TRBD2. The CDR3 is 14 amino acids. The V and J ends lost 5 bases and 6 bases, in that order; junction bases with no gene match: 11. Germline V gene lookup returns CDR1 SQVTM and CDR2 ANQGSEA. Here the CDR3 reads CSVFSPGLAGEQYF. In nucleotides, the CDR3 is TGCAGCGTTTTTTCCCCGGGACTAGCAGGCGAGCAGTACTTC.

The chain has TRBV6-5 and TRBJ1-6; D remains unclear. CDR1 is MNHEY, CDR2 SVGAGI, per germline. V lost 4 bases to trimming and J lost 8 bases, with 12 bases between them. The CDR3 contains 14 residues. This chain's CDR3 is CASSFPGRDSPLHF. The CDR3 nucleotides read TGTGCCAGCAGTTTCCCGGGTCGTGATTCACCCCTCCACTTT.

This clone was detected only once. The V gene is TRBV6-5, the J gene TRBJ2-1; D perhaps matches TRBD2 (5 bases). Germline V CDR1 and CDR2: MNHEY, SVGAGI. Trimming took off 3 bases at V and 8 bases at J, with 11 bases between the two ends. The CDR3 loop spans 13 amino acids. The CDR3 region has the DNA TGTGCCAGCAGTTATCGTGAGGGAGATGAGCAGTTCTTC. Translation: CASSYREGDEQFF.

The J gene is TRBJ2-7, the V gene TRBV20-1, with TRBD2 matching 8 bases. Germline V lookup: CDR1 DFQATT, CDR2 SNEGSKA (reference sequence). The CDR3 covers 14 residues. Losses at the gene ends were 3 bases for V and 0 bases for J; bases not matched to a gene: 4. The CDR3 coding sequence is TGCAGTGCTAGTTCGGGGGGGTACTCCTACGAGCAGTACTTC. This translates into CSASSGGYSYEQYF.